These 30 T cell receptor beta chains share one sample of origin, sequenced in a study of CD8 T cells in ankylosing spondylitis (dated by TCRdb to the late 2010s). Library preparation used 5' RACE. This sample was sequenced with an Illumina HiSeq 2500. The public sequencing data were trimmed at Q25 with fastp and processed into clonotypes with MiXCR by TCRdb, which kept only in-frame beta chains. Rows are unified per CDR3 protein, each entry keeping the most common DNA and genes. Within this sample are some 270,000 distinct CDR3 sequences, with under 35% of them counted one time only. Around 4.4% of the sample is taken by the ten largest. Sequencing was done on a sample of blood, either unsorted or a sorted T cell fraction (not recorded which). The receptors stem from a male donor with ankylosing spondylitis or in good health (not recorded which).

This clonotype was recorded a few times. This chain links TRBV7-2 with TRBJ2-7; 8 bases line up with TRBD2. Germline loops: CDR1 SGHTA, CDR2 FQGNSA. V shed 0 bases, J shed 2 bases, and the junction held 3 bases outside the gene matches. The CDR3 runs 15 residues. CDR3 loop: CASSLASGDTYEQYF. DNA of the CDR3: TGTGCCAGCAGCTTAGCTAGCGGGGATACCTACGAGCAGTACTTC.

The table lists this clonotype with a few counts. The CDR3 DNA is TGCAGCGTTGTGTCCCAAGAAGAGCTTAATACGCAGTATTTT. Translation gives CSVVSQEELNTQYF. The chain recombines TRBV29-1 with TRBJ2-3, with D unclear. V shed 4 bases and J shed 7 bases, with 18 bases lying between them. This CDR3 has 14 residues. Germline-derived CDR1 and CDR2 are SQVTM and ANQGSEA.

This clonotype was seen a few times. The chain recombines TRBV20-1 with TRBJ2-7; D gene unclear. V lost 1 base and J 7 bases, leaving 17 bases between the germline ends. Germline V lookup: CDR1 DFQATT, CDR2 SNEGSKA (reference sequence). CDR3 size: 14 residues. This CDR3 is CSARGSGAKWEQYF. The CDR3 DNA reads as TGCAGTGCTAGAGGCAGTGGCGCTAAGTGGGAGCAGTACTTC.

The chain carries TRBV18 and TRBJ1-1; D not certain. The CDR3 length is 13 residues. The germline CDR1 and CDR2 sequences are KGHSH and LQKENI. V lost 3 bases and J lost 1, with 6 bases in between. CDR3 bases: TGTGCCAGCTCACCTGAGGAGAACACTGAAGCTTTCTTT. This gives the protein CASSPEENTEAFF.

This chain joins TRBV3-1 and TRBJ2-7, with D uncertain. Trimming cost V 7 bases and J 0 bases, with 16 bases left between them. This CDR3 region has 15 residues. CDR1 is LGHDT, CDR2 YNNKEL, per germline (reference sequence). CDR3 coding DNA: TGTGCCAGCACGGGCGGCCCGACGAGCTCCTACGAGCAGTACTTC. Translated: CASTGGPTSSYEQYF.

The rearrangement links TRBV24-1 to TRBJ2-1, with unresolved D. The CDR3 is 11 residues long. Per the germline V gene, CDR1 is KGHDR and CDR2 is SFDVKD. The V gene lost 7 bases and the J gene lost 3 bases, with 3 bases spanning the gap. The CDR3 sequence is CATRGYNEQFF. As DNA, the CDR3 is TGTGCCACCAGAGGCTACAATGAGCAGTTCTTC.

This clonotype was found a few times. The rearrangement links TRBV13 to TRBJ1-2; D gene uncertain. Per the germline V gene, CDR1 is PRHDT and CDR2 is FYEKMQ (reference sequence). V gave up 5 bases and J gave up 7 bases, with 17 bases separating them. The length of the CDR3 is 14 residues. Written as DNA, the CDR3 is TGTGCCAGCAGCGCGTGGGATGGGGTCTCTGGCTACACCTTC. Its protein is CASSAWDGVSGYTF.

The chain combines TRBV6-5 with TRBJ1-1; D call uncertain. This CDR3 has 13 residues. Trimming cost V 2 bases and J 4 bases, with 8 bases left between them. The germline CDR1 and CDR2 sequences are MNHEY and SVGAGI. This CDR3 reads CASSYEETTEAFF. Written as DNA, the CDR3 is TGTGCCAGCAGTTACGAGGAGACCACTGAAGCTTTCTTT.

The V and J genes are TRBV9 and TRBJ2-1; no clear D. V lost 1 base, J lost 3 bases, and 14 bases lay in between. This CDR3 has 16 residues. Germline CDR1 SGDLS, CDR2 YYNGEE. The CDR3 loop is CASSVLSEPNYNEQFF. CDR3 sequence (DNA): TGTGCCAGCAGCGTATTGTCAGAACCCAACTACAATGAGCAGTTCTTC. The full variable domain, with the rest looked up from reference TRBV9 and TRBJ2-1, is DSGVTQTPKHLITATGQRVTLRCSPRSGDLSVYWYQQSLDQGLQFLIQYYNGEERAKGNILERFSAQQFPDLHSELNLSSLELGDSALYFCASSVLSEPNYNEQFFGPGTRLTVL.

V gene TRBV20-1 combines with J gene TRBJ2-7; D not resolved. The CDR3 has 13 amino acids. Trimming shortened V by 1 base and J by 5 bases, and 12 bases separated the two germline ends. Germline V gene lookup returns CDR1 DFQATT and CDR2 SNEGSKA (reference sequence). This CDR3 is CSARGRLFDEQYF. CDR3 bases: TGCAGTGCTAGAGGCCGGCTGTTCGACGAGCAGTACTTC.

This clonotype has ten or more counts. The chain recombines TRBV12-3 or TRBV12-4 with TRBJ2-1, with 7 positions matching TRBD1. V gave up 5 bases and J gave up 6 bases; unmatched junction bases: 1. This CDR3 region has 12 residues. This chain's CDR3 is CASSRQGNEQFF. CDR3 nucleotides: TGTGCCAGCAGTCGACAGGGCAATGAGCAGTTCTTC.

This chain connects TRBV7-3 to TRBJ2-3; 11 bases map to TRBD2. The trim removed 2 bases at V and 3 bases at J, leaving 1 base unmatched. CDR1 SGHTA and CDR2 FQGTGA come from the germline V gene. The CDR3 contains 15 residues. For the CDR3, the DNA is TGTGCCAGCAGCTTACTAGCGGGGGGTACAGATACGCAGTATTTT. Translating it yields CASSLLAGGTDTQYF.

This sequence joins TRBV7-2 and TRBJ2-5, with 8 bases matching TRBD2. V was pared by 2 bases and J by 4 bases, with 9 bases of the junction left unmatched. CDR3 size: 16 residues. Germline V lookup: CDR1 SGHTA, CDR2 FQGNSA. The CDR3 DNA reads TGTGCCAGCAGCTTATCGGCGGGGGGCCGTGGAGAGACCCAGTACTTC. Translating it yields CASSLSAGGRGETQYF.

This clonotype was found once. The J gene is TRBJ1-5, the V gene TRBV12-3 or TRBV12-4; D is undetermined. The CDR3 sequence is 13 residues long. V shed 4 bases and J shed 7 bases, with 11 bases lying between them. The CDR3 nucleotides are TGTGCCAGCAGTTCCCTGCCGGGACAGCCCCAGCATTTT. This codes for CASSSLPGQPQHF.

The chain has TRBV7-9 and TRBJ2-3; either TRBD1 or TRBD2 may fit D (7 bases each). This CDR3 comprises 16 residues. The germline V gene encodes CDR1 SEHNR and CDR2 FQNEAQ (reference sequence). The V end was cut by 2 bases, the J end by 6 bases, with 18 bases between. The CDR3 region is CASSLRQGEGLDTQYF. DNA for the CDR3: TGTGCCAGCAGCTTAAGGCAGGGGGAGGGGTTGGATACGCAGTATTTT.

This clonotype was seen a few times. The CDR3: CASSPQPTSGGGTKNIQYF. CDR3 DNA sequence: TGTGCCAGCAGCCCACAACCGACTAGCGGGGGGGGTACCAAAAACATTCAGTACTTC. The V and J genes are TRBV3-1 and TRBJ2-4, with TRBD2 matching over 14 bases. This CDR3 contains 19 residues. The germline V gene encodes CDR1 LGHDT and CDR2 YNNKEL (reference sequence). After removal of 4 bases from V and 2 bases from J, the junction contained 10 bases not matched to a gene.

The V and J genes are TRBV20-1 and TRBJ1-3; D ambiguous. V lost 2 bases, J lost 0 bases, and 5 bases lay in between. CDR1 DFQATT and CDR2 SNEGSKA come from the germline V gene (reference sequence). CDR3 length: 13 residues. CDR3 loop: CSARIISGNTIYF. The CDR3 nucleotides read TGCAGTGCTAGAATTATCTCTGGAAACACCATATATTTT.

The rearrangement uses TRBV27 and TRBJ2-1; 9 bases line up with TRBD2. Germline CDR1 is MNHEY and CDR2 is SMNVEV (reference sequence). The V and J ends lost 4 bases and 8 bases, in that order; junction bases with no gene match: 15. CDR3 length: 17 residues. CDR3 sequence (DNA): TGTGCCAGCAGTTACTTTGAGACTAGCGGCATCCTCGATGAGCAGTTCTTC. Translating gives CASSYFETSGILDEQFF.

The J gene is TRBJ2-3, the V gene TRBV21-1; TRBD1, as called in the table, went unchecked against the DNA. TRBV21-1 is assigned pseudogene status. This CDR3 spans 20 amino acids. In nucleotides, the CDR3 is TGTGCCAGCAGCAAATGGGTAGACAGCGGACGACCACCTAGCACAGATACGCAGTATTTT. Translated: CASSKWVDSGRPPSTDTQYF.

The rearrangement joins TRBV9 to TRBJ2-1; TRBD1 agrees at 9 bases. The CDR3 is made up of 15 amino acids. The V and J ends lost 4 bases and 6 bases, in that order; junction bases with no gene match: 8. Germline CDR1 and CDR2: SGDLS and YYNGEE. The CDR3 coding sequence is TGTGCCAGCAGCTTAACGGGACAGGGATCCAATGAGCAGTTCTTC. Its translation: CASSLTGQGSNEQFF.

This rearrangement joins TRBV20-1 to TRBJ1-4, with D possibly matching TRBD1 (5 bases). With 0 bases removed from V and 13 bases from J, the gap between germline ends came to 18 bases. Germline V CDR1 and CDR2: DFQATT, SNEGSKA (reference sequence). CDR3 length equals 14 residues. The CDR3 coding sequence is TGCAGTGCTAGAGATTGGGCCAGCCGGGGCGGACTGTTTTTT. This sequence encodes CSARDWASRGGLFF.

The chain links TRBV12-3 or TRBV12-4 to TRBJ2-2; D is unclear. V gave up 9 bases and J gave up 7 bases, with 15 bases separating them. The CDR3 length is 13 residues. The CDR3 DNA sequence: TGTGCCAGTATGCGGCAATTTAACGGGGAGCTGTTTTTT. It is translated as CASMRQFNGELFF.

The chain uses TRBV28 and TRBJ2-1, with D possibly called TRBD1 or TRBD2 (5 bases each). With 6 bases removed from V and 6 bases from J, the gap between germline ends came to 18 bases. Germline-derived CDR1 and CDR2 are MDHEN and SYDVKM. The CDR3 runs 15 residues. The CDR3 loop is CASSPGWLSGNEQFF. In DNA form, the CDR3 reads TGTGCCAGCAGCCCAGGGTGGCTCAGCGGCAATGAGCAGTTCTTC.

The chain employs TRBV5-1 and TRBJ1-2, with D uncertain. The CDR3 totals 15 residues. Trimming left V 0 bases short and J 8 bases short, with 17 bases between. CDR1 and CDR2 from the germline V gene are SGHRS and YFSETQ. DNA for the CDR3: TGCGCCAGCAGCTTGGCCTCCTGGCGCAGCTGGGGCTACACCTTC. Translating gives CASSLASWRSWGYTF. Full variable domain (rest looked up from reference TRBV5-1 and TRBJ1-2): KAGVTQTPRYLIKTRGQQVTLSCSPISGHRSVSWYQQTPGQGLQFLFEYFSETQRNKGNFPGRFSGRQFSNSRSEMNVSTLELGDSALYLCASSLASWRSWGYTFGSGTRLTVV.

This chain links TRBV5-1 with TRBJ2-1, with D unresolved. Germline assignment: CDR1 SGHRS and CDR2 YFSETQ. CDR3 size: 12 residues. With 5 bases removed from V and 4 bases from J, the gap between germline ends came to 7 bases. The CDR3 DNA reads TGCGCCAGCAGGGACCAGTACAATGAGCAGTTCTTC. Translation gives CASRDQYNEQFF.

The V and J genes are TRBV18 and TRBJ1-1, with TRBD1 matching over 9 bases. Germline CDR1 and CDR2: KGHSH and LQKENI. Trimming took 4 bases from V and 3 from J; bases not matched to a gene: 12. The CDR3 length is 17 residues. CDR3 in amino acids: CASSLTFGTGRDTEAFF. The CDR3 DNA is TGTGCCAGCTCACTTACCTTTGGGACAGGGAGGGACACTGAAGCTTTCTTT.

This chain uses TRBV6-4 with TRBJ2-3; perhaps TRBD2 as D (7 bases). V lost 5 bases, J lost 3 bases, and 9 bases lay in between. Germline CDR1 reads MRHNA; CDR2 reads SNTAGT. This CDR3 has 13 residues. CDR3 nucleotides: TGTGCCAGCAGTAAGGGGGGGACAGATACGCAGTATTTT. Protein sequence: CASSKGGTDTQYF.

J is TRBJ2-3 and V is TRBV6-1, with D tentatively TRBD1 (5 bases). The germline V and J ends were trimmed by 4 bases and 8 bases, with 13 bases remaining between them. CDR1 and CDR2 from the germline V gene are MNHNS and SASEGT. The CDR3 loop spans 13 amino acids. The CDR3 loop reads CASSGDSRVTQYF. CDR3 nucleotide sequence: TGTGCCAGCAGTGGTGACAGTAGGGTTACGCAGTATTTT.

This clonotype was detected only a few times. V is TRBV12-3 or TRBV12-4 and J is TRBJ2-3; 8 nucleotides line up with TRBD1. Germline trimming cut 5 bases from V and 4 bases from J; bases unmatched to any gene: 5. This CDR3 contains 14 residues. The CDR3 nucleotides are TGTGCCAGCAGTAAACAGGGGGTCTCAGATACGCAGTATTTT. As protein: CASSKQGVSDTQYF.

The V gene is TRBV18, the J gene TRBJ2-1, with D hard to call. The CDR3 spans 11 residues. V was clipped by 3 bases and J by 8 bases, with 5 bases between them. Germline V CDR1 and CDR2: KGHSH, LQKENI. The CDR3 region has the DNA TGTGCCAGCTCACCCCAGGATGAGCAGTTCTTC. This encodes CASSPQDEQFF.